These 21 T cell receptor beta chains were all obtained from the same sample, sequenced in a study of T cell changes during pregnancy in multiple sclerosis (dated by TCRdb to between 2018 and 2021). Library creation used the immunoSEQ multiplex PCR assay. The clones in this table, taken by TCRdb from immuneACCESS, are in-frame only. Not every clone is retained; where verified, under half of the shortfall comes from an unresolved V gene, and the cause of the rest is unknown. This sample holds about 49,000 clones; around 92% were observed only once. Clones ranked in the top ten supply around 1% of the sample. The sequencing used peripheral blood, collected after pregnancy. Receptor source: a female donor with multiple sclerosis, enrolled in a pregnancy study.

J is TRBJ1-6 and V is TRBV4-2, with a tentative D call TRBD1 (6 bases). The CDR3 covers 17 residues. Germline loops: CDR1 LGHNA, CDR2 YNFKEQ. The V end lost 0 bases, the J end lost 8 bases, and 17 bases lay between the germline ends. The CDR3 sequence: CASSQDKPGRGYSPLHF. In nucleotides, the CDR3 is TGTGCCAGCAGCCAAGATAAGCCGGGCAGGGGATATTCACCCCTCCACTTT.

The V gene is TRBV4-2, the J gene TRBJ2-3; 10 bases agree with TRBD2. The CDR3 has 15 residues. Germline lookup yields CDR1 LGHNA and CDR2 YNFKEQ. V gave up 6 bases and J gave up 2 bases; unmatched junction bases: 5. The CDR3 region has the DNA TGTGCCAGCAGACCTCTAGCGGGGGCCACAGATACGCAGTATTTT. Translation gives CASRPLAGATDTQYF.

The rearrangement joins TRBV27 to TRBJ2-2, with D maybe TRBD1 (6 bases). V gave up 4 bases and J gave up 4 bases, with 10 bases separating them. Per the germline V gene, CDR1 is MNHEY and CDR2 is SMNVEV (reference sequence). The length of the CDR3 is 14 residues. The CDR3 sequence: CASSSGQFTGELFF. The CDR3 DNA reads TGTGCCAGCAGTTCCGGACAGTTCACCGGGGAGCTGTTTTTT.

The chain is built from TRBV18 and TRBJ1-2; a weak D match, TRBD1 (5 bases). From germline, CDR1 is KGHSH and CDR2 LQKENI. Trimming shortened V by 2 bases and J by 8 bases, and 18 bases separated the two germline ends. The CDR3 runs 15 residues. The CDR3 protein is CASSPTPDTLGGYTF. CDR3 nucleotides: TGTGCCAGCTCACCAACCCCGGACACGCTGGGCGGCTACACCTTC.

V gene TRBV13 combines with J gene TRBJ1-1; D is possibly TRBD1 (5 bases). This CDR3 region has 14 residues. Germline assignment: CDR1 PRHDT and CDR2 FYEKMQ (reference sequence). V dropped 5 bases and J dropped 0 bases, with 10 bases sitting between them. The CDR3 is CASSEDTMNTEAFF. The CDR3 nucleotides are TGTGCCAGCAGCGAGGACACCATGAACACTGAAGCTTTCTTT.

This rearrangement joins TRBV7-8 to TRBJ2-7; weak D call: TRBD2 (5 bases). The germline V gene encodes CDR1 SGHVS and CDR2 FQNEAQ. The CDR3 loop spans 14 amino acids. Trimming cost V 5 bases and J 5 bases, with 16 bases left between them. CDR3 region: CASSGRTGLDEQYF. The DNA of the CDR3 is TGTGCCAGCAGCGGACGGACTGGCCTAGACGAGCAGTACTTC.

V is TRBV6-6 and J is TRBJ1-5, with 11 bases fitting TRBD1. J gave up 4 bases and V 5 bases, and 1 base lay outside the gene matches. This CDR3 is built from 14 residues. Germline lookup yields CDR1 MNHNY and CDR2 SVGAGI (reference sequence). The CDR3 region has the DNA TGTGCCAGCAGTGGGACAGGGGGGAATCAGCCCCAGCATTTT. Its protein product is CASSGTGGNQPQHF.

A note on this clone: A junction boundary mismatches the germline segment, possibly from a read error. The chain couples TRBV7-7 to TRBJ1-1; D is unresolved. In germline, CDR1 is SSHAT, CDR2 FNYEAQ (reference sequence). CDR3 length equals 13 residues. The CDR3 coding sequence is TGTGCTAGCAGCTTTCAGGAGGGCACTGAAGCTTTCTTT. This translates into CASSFQEGTEAFF. The full variable domain, rest sourced from reference TRBV7-7 and TRBJ1-1, is GAGVSQSPRYKVTKRGQDVTLRCDPISSHATLYWYQQALGQGPEFLTYFNYEAQPDKSGLPSDRFSAERPEGSISTLTIQRTEQRDSAMYRCASSFQEGTEAFFGQGTRLTVV.

The V and J genes are TRBV5-6 and TRBJ2-7, with D unresolved. Germline V lookup: CDR1 SGHDT, CDR2 YYEEEE. V was shortened by 4 bases and J by 0 bases, with 8 bases between the two germline ends. This CDR3 region has 13 residues. CDR3 bases: TGTGCCAGCAGCCGCATTAGCTCCTACGAGCAGTACTTC. It codes for CASSRISSYEQYF.

This clone was detected only once. The CDR3: CASSLTIAGSTDTQYF. The CDR3 DNA reads TGTGCCAGCAGCTTGACAATAGCGGGAAGCACAGATACGCAGTATTTT. This chain connects TRBV7-3 to TRBJ2-3, with 8 positions matching TRBD2. With V trimmed by 3 bases and J by 0 bases, 5 bases remained unmatched. CDR3 length: 16 amino acids. Germline-derived CDR1 and CDR2 are SGHTA and FQGTGA. Based on the CDR3 plus reference TRBV7-3 and TRBJ2-3, the full variable domain is GAGVSQTPSNKVTEKGKYVELRCDPISGHTALYWYRQSLGQGPEFLIYFQGTGAADDSGLPNDRFFAVRPEGSVSTLKIQRTERGDSAVYLCASSLTIAGSTDTQYFGPGTRLTVL.

This chain links TRBV6-4 with TRBJ2-3, with 7 bases that match TRBD1. CDR3 length: 14 residues. CDR1 and CDR2 from the germline V gene are MRHNA and SNTAGT. The trim removed 5 bases at V and 1 base at J, leaving 3 bases unmatched. The CDR3 reads CASSSTGGTDTQYF. The CDR3 DNA sequence: TGTGCCAGCAGTAGCACAGGGGGCACAGATACGCAGTATTTT.

The chain links TRBV18 to TRBJ1-5; D uncertain. The V gene's germline CDR1 is KGHSH and CDR2 LQKENI. CDR3 length: 14 residues. Trimming took 1 base from V and 5 from J, leaving 9 bases between them. CDR3 protein: CASSPQVSDQPQHF. The CDR3 DNA reads TGTGCCAGCTCACCACAAGTCTCAGATCAGCCCCAGCATTTT.

J is TRBJ1-6 and V is TRBV5-6; D is ambiguous. CDR3 size: 14 residues. Germline V lookup: CDR1 SGHDT, CDR2 YYEEEE. The V end lost 4 bases, the J end lost 7 bases, and 12 bases lay between the germline ends. In nucleotides, the CDR3 is TGTGCCAGCAGCCTCCGGTCCTCCAATTCACCCCTCCACTTT. Protein product: CASSLRSSNSPLHF.

The chain has TRBV7-3 and TRBJ1-1; a possible D gene is TRBD1 (5 bases). The germline CDR1 and CDR2 sequences are SGHTA and FQGTGA. The germline V and J ends were trimmed by 3 bases and 5 bases, with 13 bases remaining between them. The CDR3 has 14 amino acids. The CDR3 reads CASSLTDVETEAFF. CDR3 sequence (DNA): TGTGCCAGCAGCTTGACAGATGTGGAGACTGAAGCTTTCTTT.

The chain combines TRBV28 with TRBJ1-2; D unresolved. This CDR3 is built from 13 residues. Germline loops: CDR1 MDHEN, CDR2 SYDVKM. V dropped 8 bases and J dropped 4 bases, with 14 bases sitting between them. CDR3 coding DNA: TGTGCCAGCCGTACTGATGGTGGCTATGGCTACACCTTC. This gives the protein CASRTDGGYGYTF.

The chain uses TRBV19 and TRBJ2-2, with D tentatively TRBD2 (5 bases). Germline values: CDR1 LNHDA, CDR2 SQIVND (reference sequence). Trimming took 4 bases from V and 9 from J, leaving 15 bases between them. The CDR3 covers 14 residues. CDR3 nucleotide sequence: TGTGCCAGTAGTACCCTGACTAACTCCCGGGAGCTGTTTTTT. It encodes CASSTLTNSRELFF.

The V call is TRBV7-9, the J call TRBJ2-2; 9 nucleotides align to TRBD2. Germline CDR1 and CDR2: SEHNR and FQNEAQ (reference sequence). V lost 9 bases, J lost 0 bases, and 5 bases stayed unmatched. The CDR3 runs 15 residues. In DNA form, the CDR3 reads TGTGCCAGTAGTAGCGGGGGATCGAACACCGGGGAGCTGTTTTTT. Translated: CASSSGGSNTGELFF.

This clone was detected once. V usage is TRBV6-1 and J usage is TRBJ2-7, with 9 bases identical to TRBD1. V shed 3 bases, J shed 6 bases, and the junction held 6 bases outside the gene matches. Germline V CDR1 and CDR2: MNHNS, SASEGT. The length of the CDR3 is 14 residues. In nucleotides, the CDR3 is TGTGCCAGCAGTGACCGGGGACAGGGTGTCGAGCAGTACTTC. It specifies CASSDRGQGVEQYF.

This chain connects TRBV6-5 to TRBJ1-4, with D possibly matching TRBD1 (5 bases). The CDR3 has 14 amino acids. Germline lookup yields CDR1 MNHEY and CDR2 SVGAGI. The V gene lost 6 bases and the J gene lost 5 bases, with 13 bases spanning the gap. This CDR3 reads CASSLWGGNEKLFF. The CDR3, as DNA: TGTGCCAGCAGCCTCTGGGGGGGAAATGAAAAACTGTTTTTT.

This clone appeared a single time. The chain has TRBV11-3 and TRBJ2-3; possibly TRBD2 for D (5 bases). Trimming took 5 bases from V and 6 from J, leaving 18 bases between them. The CDR3 has 15 residues. The V gene's germline CDR1 is SGHNT and CDR2 YENEEA. The CDR3 sequence is CASSASVRTGDTQYF. CDR3 in DNA: TGTGCCAGCAGCGCCTCGGTCCGGACGGGGGATACGCAGTATTTT.

This rearrangement joins TRBV18 to TRBJ2-3; TRBD2 matches 8 bases. The CDR3 loop spans 17 amino acids. V lost 2 bases, J lost 0 bases, and 7 bases stayed unmatched. CDR1 and CDR2 (germline): KGHSH, LQKENI. CDR3 residues: CASSPYIAGFSTDTQYF. The CDR3 nucleotides are TGTGCCAGCTCACCATATATAGCGGGATTTAGCACAGATACGCAGTATTTT.